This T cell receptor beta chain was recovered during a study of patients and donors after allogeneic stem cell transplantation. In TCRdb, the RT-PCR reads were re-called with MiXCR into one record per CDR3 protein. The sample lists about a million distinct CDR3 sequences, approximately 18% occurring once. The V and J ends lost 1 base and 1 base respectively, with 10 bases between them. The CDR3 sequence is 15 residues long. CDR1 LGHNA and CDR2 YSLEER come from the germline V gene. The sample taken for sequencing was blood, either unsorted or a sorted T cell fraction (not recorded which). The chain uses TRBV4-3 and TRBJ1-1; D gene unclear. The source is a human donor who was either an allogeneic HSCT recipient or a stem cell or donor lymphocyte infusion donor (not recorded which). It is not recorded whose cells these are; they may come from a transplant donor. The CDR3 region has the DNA TGCGCCAGCAGCCAAGGAGGAACTGAGAACACTGAAGCTTTCTTT. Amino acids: CASSQGGTENTEAFF.